This TCR beta chain appears in the sequencing data of a study of cytomegalovirus exposure and HLA in healthy donors. Findings and caveats of the study: Excluded were some V segments that proved indistinguishable, including TRBV6-2 and TRBV6-3.

Worth noting for this clone: The antigen is unknown.

The donors were healthy bone marrow donors. V was cut by 5 bases and J by 4 bases, with 6 bases left in between. This CDR3 is 12 amino acids long. Looked up from germline, CDR1 is SEHNR and CDR2 is FQNEAQ (reference sequence). PCR used 60 Vbeta primers and 13 Jbeta primers. TCRdb keeps only in-frame clones here, not all; method: immunoSEQ multiplex PCR. The sample has around 130,000 clones; over 65% are singletons. Sequenced material: PBMCs. The TCR originated in a woman aged 30 to 39 in good health and CMV-seronegative. The genes are TRBV7-9 and TRBJ1-3; D not resolved. In DNA, the CDR3 is TGTGCCAGCAGCCCCCTCGGAAACACCATATATTTT. Translation gives CASSPLGNTIYF.